The next 7 T cell receptor beta chains were all read from a single sample in a study of cytomegalovirus exposure and HLA in healthy donors. Researchers ran the PCR with 60 Vbeta and 13 Jbeta primers. Clones were read by immunoSEQ multiplex PCR, and TCRdb kept only the in-frame ones, dropping some. This sample has some 110,000 clones, with 77% found just once. The sample was PBMCs. The source of these receptors is a middle-aged woman in good health and CMV-seropositive.

The chain links TRBV9 to TRBJ1-2; D gene ambiguous. The CDR3 spans 13 residues. Per germline, CDR1 SGDLS and CDR2 YYNGEE. V lost 5 bases, J lost 4 bases, and 12 bases lay in between. The CDR3, as DNA: TGTGCCAGCAGTTCGGGAGGGCCCTATGGCTACACCTTC. Protein: CASSSGGPYGYTF. The entire variable domain, with the rest obtained from reference TRBV9 and TRBJ1-2, is as follows: DSGVTQTPKHLITATGQRVTLRCSPRSGDLSVYWYQQSLDQGLQFLIQYYNGEERAKGNILERFSAQQFPDLHSELNLSSLELGDSALYFCASSSGGPYGYTFGSGTRLTVV.

The V and J genes are TRBV14 and TRBJ2-7, with 7 bases lining up with TRBD2. Trimming removed 1 base from V and 4 bases from J; junction bases left unmatched: 7. Germline V gene sequence: CDR1 SGHDN, CDR2 FVKESK. CDR3 size: 15 residues. CDR3 DNA: TGTGCCAGCAGCCAAGGACTAGCCCCGGGTTACGAGCAGTACTTC. This encodes CASSQGLAPGYEQYF.

CDR3 nucleotides: TGCGCCAGCAGCTTGGCAGCGGGAGACCCCTACGAGCAGTACTTC. The encoded protein is CASSLAAGDPYEQYF. The J gene is TRBJ2-7, the V gene TRBV5-1; 8 bases align to TRBD2. CDR1 and CDR2 from the germline V gene are SGHRS and YFSETQ. This CDR3 is 15 amino acids long. Losses at the gene ends were 0 bases for V and 2 bases for J; bases not matched to a gene: 4. Full variable domain (missing parts from reference TRBV5-1 and TRBJ2-7): KAGVTQTPRYLIKTRGQQVTLSCSPISGHRSVSWYQQTPGQGLQFLFEYFSETQRNKGNFPGRFSGRQFSNSRSEMNVSTLELGDSALYLCASSLAAGDPYEQYFGPGTRLTVT.

CDR3 nucleotides: TGTGCCAGCAGCTTACAGGTGAACACTGAAGCTTTCTTT. It encodes CASSLQVNTEAFF. The rearrangement links TRBV7-9 to TRBJ1-1; D is undetermined. Trimming removed 2 bases at V and 0 bases at J, with 4 bases between. This CDR3 contains 13 residues. Germline CDR1 and CDR2: SEHNR and FQNEAQ (reference sequence). Full variable domain (remainder filled in from reference TRBV7-9 and TRBJ1-1): DTGVSQNPRHKITKRGQNVTFRCDPISEHNRLYWYRQTLGQGPEFLTYFQNEAQLEKSRLLSDRFSAERPKGSFSTLEIQRTEQGDSAMYLCASSLQVNTEAFFGQGTRLTVV.

The CDR3 DNA reads TGTGCCAGCAGCTTCCTAGCGGGAGGGGAAAATGAGCAGTTCTTC. Amino acids: CASSFLAGGENEQFF. This chain links TRBV13 with TRBJ2-1, with 12 nucleotides matching TRBD2. CDR3 length equals 15 residues. Per the germline V gene, CDR1 is PRHDT and CDR2 is FYEKMQ (reference sequence). V shed 3 bases and J 7 bases; nucleotides not matched to a gene: 4.

This clone was picked up a small number of times. The chain combines TRBV6-1 with TRBJ1-5; D is unclear. V lost 8 bases, J lost 5 bases, and 13 bases lay in between. CDR3 length equals 13 residues. CDR1 is MNHNS, CDR2 SASEGT, per germline. The CDR3 DNA reads as TGTGCCAGCTCCGCAGGTTGGTATCAGCCCCAGCATTTT. Translating it yields CASSAGWYQPQHF.

The V and J genes are TRBV7-6 and TRBJ1-1, with D unclear. CDR3 length: 14 amino acids. Germline V CDR1 and CDR2: SGHVS, FNYEAQ. Between the trimmed V and J ends, which lost 4 bases and 0 bases, there was a span of 9 bases. The CDR3 reads CASSSSYMNTEAFF. The CDR3 DNA reads as TGTGCCAGCAGCTCCAGTTACATGAACACTGAAGCTTTCTTT. Based on the CDR3 plus reference TRBV7-6 and TRBJ1-1, the full variable domain is GAGVSQSPRYKVTKRGQDVALRCDPISGHVSLYWYRQALGQGPEFLTYFNYEAQQDKSGLPNDRFSAERPEGSISTLTIQRTEQRDSAMYRCASSSSYMNTEAFFGQGTRLTVV.